In this sample, the clone carrying this T cell receptor (beta chain) turned up many times. Its target is unknown. Using RNA template, CDR3s of TCR alpha and beta were amplified with iRepertoire arm-PCR. MiXCR, run by TCRdb on the multiplex PCR reads, gives a single entry per CDR3 protein. The sample contains about 380,000 distinct CDR3 sequences, around 45% of which appear only once. This CDR3 region has 14 residues. Germline CDR1 reads MNHEY; CDR2 reads SVGEGT. V lost 8 bases and J lost 1, with 13 bases in between. The sample is drawn from a study of glioma-infiltrating T cells. Whole-study findings and limits: Non-neoplastic patients had below-expected tissue-blood divergence, while all gliomas exceeded expectation. Very few CDR3 sequences were shared between tissue and blood. Signature shared blood CDR3 motifs were enriched in low-divergence and depleted in high-divergence patients.

The TCR sequence derives from a human donor with low-grade glioma or glioblastoma, undergoing nonglioma brain surgery, or in good health (not recorded which). The chain uses TRBV6-2 or TRBV6-3 and TRBJ2-3, with a tentative D call TRBD1 (6 bases). Sequencing was carried out using glioma tissue, nonneoplastic brain tissue, or PBMCs (not recorded which). The CDR3, as DNA: TGTGCCAGCGAAGACAGGTCCCGCACAGATACGCAGTATTTT. Protein: CASEDRSRTDTQYF.